In its sample, the clone carrying this T cell receptor beta chain was seen once. Its antigen is undetermined. CD45RO-negative, CCR7-selected cells formed the naive CD8 fraction, which excluded terminally differentiated effector memory CD45RA+ cells. This sample was taken from a study of shared clonotypes between healthy human individuals. Across the whole study: Researchers drew samples from two women and three men aged 18 to 49. Study results and limitations: Rarefaction showed that sequencing of sorted subsets was incomplete (despite large depth).

Study processing details: Filtering was not the same, since immunoSEQ gave junction-only sequences without quality scores. Method: immunoSEQ multiplex PCR; TCRdb's copy keeps in-frame clones and lacks some. The V and J calls and clone size are taken from that table; D and trimming were inferred from the DNA. Of about 870,000 clones in the sample, 92% were seen once. CDR1 is LGHNA and CDR2 is YSLEER in the germline V gene. This CDR3 contains 16 residues. Between the trimmed V and J ends, which lost 0 bases and 0 bases, there was a span of 9 bases. This clonotype was sampled from a man aged 30 to 39 in good health. V usage is TRBV4-3 and J usage is TRBJ2-1; D not certain. Input material: naive CD8+ T cells sorted from blood. The CDR3 coding sequence is TGCGCCAGCAGCCAAGAGAGTGGGCCCTCCTACAATGAGCAGTTCTTC. Translating gives CASSQESGPSYNEQFF.